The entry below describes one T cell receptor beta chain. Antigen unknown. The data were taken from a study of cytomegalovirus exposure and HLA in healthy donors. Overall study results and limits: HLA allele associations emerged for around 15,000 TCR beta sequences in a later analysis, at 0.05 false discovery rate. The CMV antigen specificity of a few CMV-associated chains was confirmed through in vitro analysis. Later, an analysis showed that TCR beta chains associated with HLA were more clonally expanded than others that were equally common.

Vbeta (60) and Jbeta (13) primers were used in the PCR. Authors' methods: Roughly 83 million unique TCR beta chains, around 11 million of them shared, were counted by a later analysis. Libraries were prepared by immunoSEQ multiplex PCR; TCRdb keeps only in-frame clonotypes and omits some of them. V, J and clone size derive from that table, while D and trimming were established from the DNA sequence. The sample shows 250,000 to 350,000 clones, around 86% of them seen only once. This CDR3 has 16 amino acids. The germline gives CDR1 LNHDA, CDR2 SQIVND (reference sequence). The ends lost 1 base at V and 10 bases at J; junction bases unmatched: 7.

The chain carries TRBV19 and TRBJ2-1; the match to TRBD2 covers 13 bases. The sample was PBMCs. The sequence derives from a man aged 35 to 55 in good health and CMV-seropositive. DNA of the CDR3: TGTGCCAGTAGTATAGGTTTTAAGACTAGCGGGAGGGAGCAGTTCTTC. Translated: CASSIGFKTSGREQFF.